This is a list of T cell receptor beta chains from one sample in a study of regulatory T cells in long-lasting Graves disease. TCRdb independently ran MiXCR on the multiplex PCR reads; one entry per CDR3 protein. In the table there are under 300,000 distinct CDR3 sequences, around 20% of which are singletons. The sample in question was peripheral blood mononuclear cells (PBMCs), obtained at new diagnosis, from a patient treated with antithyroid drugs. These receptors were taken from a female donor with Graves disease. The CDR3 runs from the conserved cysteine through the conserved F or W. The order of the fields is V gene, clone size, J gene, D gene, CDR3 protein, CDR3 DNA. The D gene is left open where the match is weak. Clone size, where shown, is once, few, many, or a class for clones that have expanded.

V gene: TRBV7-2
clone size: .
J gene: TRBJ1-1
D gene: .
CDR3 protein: CASGQGPNTEAFF
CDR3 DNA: TGTGCCAGCGGCCAGGGCCCGAACACTGAAGCTTTCTTT

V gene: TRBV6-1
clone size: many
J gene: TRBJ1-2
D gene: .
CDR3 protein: CASSPYRVKANYGYTF
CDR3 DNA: TGTGCCAGCAGCCCCTACAGGGTTAAAGCTAACTATGGCTACACCTTC

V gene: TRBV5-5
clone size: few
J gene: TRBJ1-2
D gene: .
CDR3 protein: CASSLRGGGYYGYTF
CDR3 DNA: TGTGCCAGCAGCTTGAGAGGCGGGGGGTACTATGGCTACACCTTC

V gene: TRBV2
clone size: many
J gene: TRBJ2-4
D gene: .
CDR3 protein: CASSEWAGIAKNIQYF
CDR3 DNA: TGTGCCAGCAGTGAATGGGCGGGAATAGCCAAAAACATTCAGTACTTC

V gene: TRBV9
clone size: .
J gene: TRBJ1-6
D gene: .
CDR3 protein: CASSVDPSSPLHF
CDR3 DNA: TGTGCCAGCAGCGTAGACCCTAGCTCACCCCTCCACTTT

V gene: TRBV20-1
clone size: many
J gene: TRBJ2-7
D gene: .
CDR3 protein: CSARRAGTYEQYF
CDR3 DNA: TGCAGTGCTAGAAGGGCAGGGACCTACGAGCAGTACTTC

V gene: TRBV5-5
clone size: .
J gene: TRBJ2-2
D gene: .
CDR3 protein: CASSLERAGNTGELFF
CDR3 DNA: TGTGCCAGCAGCTTGGAGCGGGCAGGAAACACCGGGGAGCTGTTTTTT

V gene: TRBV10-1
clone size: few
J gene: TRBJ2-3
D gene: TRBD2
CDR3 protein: CASSLAGGSDTQYF
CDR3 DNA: TGCGCCAGCAGTTTAGCGGGGGGCTCAGATACGCAGTATTTT

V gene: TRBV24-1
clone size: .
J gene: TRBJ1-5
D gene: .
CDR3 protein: CATGGGAASGQPQHF
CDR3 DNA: TGTGCCACCGGGGGAGGCGCAGCGAGTGGTCAGCCCCAGCATTTT

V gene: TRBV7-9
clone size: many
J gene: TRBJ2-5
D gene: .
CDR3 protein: CASSYWETQYF
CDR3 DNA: TGTGCCAGCAGCTACTGGGAGACCCAGTACTTC

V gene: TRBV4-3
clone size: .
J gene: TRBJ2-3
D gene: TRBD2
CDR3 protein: CASSQLGGDTQYF
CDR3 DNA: TGCGCCAGCAGCCAACTGGGGGGGGATACGCAGTATTTT